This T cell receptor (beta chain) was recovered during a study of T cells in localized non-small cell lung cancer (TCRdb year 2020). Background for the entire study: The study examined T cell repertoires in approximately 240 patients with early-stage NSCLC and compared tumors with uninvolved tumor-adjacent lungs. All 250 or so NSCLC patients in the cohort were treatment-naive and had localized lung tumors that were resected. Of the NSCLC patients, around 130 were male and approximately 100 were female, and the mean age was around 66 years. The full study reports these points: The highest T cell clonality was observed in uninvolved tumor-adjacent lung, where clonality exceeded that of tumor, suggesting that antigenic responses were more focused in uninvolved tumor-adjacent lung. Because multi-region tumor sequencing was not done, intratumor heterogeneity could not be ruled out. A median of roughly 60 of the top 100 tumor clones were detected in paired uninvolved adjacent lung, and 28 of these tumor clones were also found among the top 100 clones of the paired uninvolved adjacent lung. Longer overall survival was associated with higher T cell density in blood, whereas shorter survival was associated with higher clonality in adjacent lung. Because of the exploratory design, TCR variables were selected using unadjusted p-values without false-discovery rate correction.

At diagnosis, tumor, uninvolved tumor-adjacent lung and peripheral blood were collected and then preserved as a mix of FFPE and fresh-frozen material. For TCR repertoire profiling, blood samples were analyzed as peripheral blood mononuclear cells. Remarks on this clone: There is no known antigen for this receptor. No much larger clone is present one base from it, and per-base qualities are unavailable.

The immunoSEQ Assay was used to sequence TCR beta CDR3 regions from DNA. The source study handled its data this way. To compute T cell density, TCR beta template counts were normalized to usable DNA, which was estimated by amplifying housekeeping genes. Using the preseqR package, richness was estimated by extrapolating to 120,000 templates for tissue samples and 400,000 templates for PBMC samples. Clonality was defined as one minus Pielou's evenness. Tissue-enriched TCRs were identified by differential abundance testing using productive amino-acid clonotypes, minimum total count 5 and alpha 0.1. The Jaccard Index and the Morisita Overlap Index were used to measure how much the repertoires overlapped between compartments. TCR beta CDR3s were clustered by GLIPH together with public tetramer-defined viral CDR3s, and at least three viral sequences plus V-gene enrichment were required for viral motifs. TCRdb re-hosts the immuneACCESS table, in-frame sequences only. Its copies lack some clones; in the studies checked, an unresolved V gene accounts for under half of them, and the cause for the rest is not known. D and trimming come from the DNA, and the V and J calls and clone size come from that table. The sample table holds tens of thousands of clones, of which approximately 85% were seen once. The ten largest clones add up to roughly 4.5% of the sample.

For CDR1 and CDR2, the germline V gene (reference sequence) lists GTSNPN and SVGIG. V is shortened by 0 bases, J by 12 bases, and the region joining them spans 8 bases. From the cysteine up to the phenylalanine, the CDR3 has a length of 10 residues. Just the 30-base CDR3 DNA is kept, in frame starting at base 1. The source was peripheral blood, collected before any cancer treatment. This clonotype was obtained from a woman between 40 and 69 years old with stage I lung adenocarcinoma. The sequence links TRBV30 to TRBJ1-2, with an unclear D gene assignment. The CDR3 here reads CAWSVRVHTF. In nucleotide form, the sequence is TGTGCCTGGAGTGTACGGGTACACACCTTC.